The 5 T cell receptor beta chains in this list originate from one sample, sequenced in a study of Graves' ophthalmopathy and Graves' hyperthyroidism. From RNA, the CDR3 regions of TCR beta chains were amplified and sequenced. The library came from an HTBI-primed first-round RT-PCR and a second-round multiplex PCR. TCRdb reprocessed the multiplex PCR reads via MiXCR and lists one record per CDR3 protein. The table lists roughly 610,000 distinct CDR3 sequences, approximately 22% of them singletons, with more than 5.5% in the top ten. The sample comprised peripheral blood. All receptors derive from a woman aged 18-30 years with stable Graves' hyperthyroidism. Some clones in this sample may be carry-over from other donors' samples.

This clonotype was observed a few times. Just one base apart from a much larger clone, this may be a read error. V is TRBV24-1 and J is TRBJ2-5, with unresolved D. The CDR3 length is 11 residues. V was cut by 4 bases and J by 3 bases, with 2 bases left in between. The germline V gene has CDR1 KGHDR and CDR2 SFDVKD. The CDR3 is CATSDEETQYF. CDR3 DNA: TGTGCCACCAGTGACGAAGAGACCCAGTACTTC.

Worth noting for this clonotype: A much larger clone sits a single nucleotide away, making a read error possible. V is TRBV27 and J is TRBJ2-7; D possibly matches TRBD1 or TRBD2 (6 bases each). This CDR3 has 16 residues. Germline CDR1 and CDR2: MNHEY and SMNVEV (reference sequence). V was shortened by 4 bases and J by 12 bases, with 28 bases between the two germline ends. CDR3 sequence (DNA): TGTGCCAGCAGTTATACCCTCGACAGGCGGAGGGACATTCTGTACTTC. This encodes CASSYTLDRRRDILYF.

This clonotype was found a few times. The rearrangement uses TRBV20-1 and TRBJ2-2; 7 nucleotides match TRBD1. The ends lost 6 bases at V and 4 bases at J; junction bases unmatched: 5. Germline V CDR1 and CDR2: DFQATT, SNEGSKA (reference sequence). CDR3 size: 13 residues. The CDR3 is CSALGQSTGELFF. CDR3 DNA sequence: TGCAGTGCCTTGGGACAGAGCACCGGGGAGCTGTTTTTT.

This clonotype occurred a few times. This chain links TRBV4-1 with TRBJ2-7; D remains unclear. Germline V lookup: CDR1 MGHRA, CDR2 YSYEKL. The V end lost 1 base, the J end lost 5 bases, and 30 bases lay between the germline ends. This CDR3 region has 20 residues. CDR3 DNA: TGCGCCAGCAGCCAAGCCTTGGTTATAGACATCTCTCCTAAGAAACACGAGCAGTACTTC. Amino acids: CASSQALVIDISPKKHEQYF.

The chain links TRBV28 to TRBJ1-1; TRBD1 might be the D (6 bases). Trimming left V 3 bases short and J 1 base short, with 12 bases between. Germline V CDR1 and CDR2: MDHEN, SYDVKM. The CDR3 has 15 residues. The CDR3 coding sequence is TGTGCCAGCAGTTTCGGTGGGGGCCGGAACACTGAAGCTTTCTTT. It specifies CASSFGGGRNTEAFF.